These 23 T cell receptor beta chains share one sample of origin, sequenced in a study of cytomegalovirus exposure and HLA in healthy donors. PCR involved 60 Vbeta and 13 Jbeta primers. Assay: immunoSEQ multiplex PCR; the TCRdb copy retains only in-frame clones and omits some. Of 90,000 to 150,000 clones listed, approximately 69% are singletons. Sequencing was done on a sample of PBMCs. These receptors originate from a woman in her forties or fifties in good health and CMV-seropositive.

This clone was detected only once. The J gene is TRBJ1-5, the V gene TRBV19, with unresolved D. The CDR3 is 13 residues long. Per germline, CDR1 LNHDA and CDR2 SQIVND (reference sequence). Deletions cut 7 bases from V and 0 bases from J, with 7 bases between. The CDR3 protein is CASKLNSNQPQHF. DNA for the CDR3: TGTGCCAGTAAGCTAAATAGCAATCAGCCCCAGCATTTT.

The V and J genes are TRBV18 and TRBJ1-3; the match to TRBD1 covers 8 bases. Germline-derived CDR1 and CDR2 are KGHSH and LQKENI. J was trimmed by 3 bases and V by 3 bases; bases with no gene match: 10. The CDR3 runs 17 residues. For the CDR3, the DNA is TGTGCCAGCTCACCTATGCAGGGGGCGTCGTTTGGAAACACCATATATTTT. Amino acid sequence: CASSPMQGASFGNTIYF.

The chain joins TRBV7-2 to TRBJ1-4; a possible D gene is TRBD1 (5 bases). From germline, CDR1 is SGHTA and CDR2 FQGNSA. The V end was cut by 4 bases, the J end by 5 bases, with 17 bases between. This CDR3 spans 16 amino acids. This CDR3 is CASSSYGGGKNEKLFF. The CDR3, as DNA: TGTGCCAGCAGCTCTTACGGCGGGGGAAAAAATGAAAAACTGTTTTTT.

This chain uses TRBV30 with TRBJ1-6; D remains unclear. The germline V gene has CDR1 GTSNPN and CDR2 SVGIG (reference sequence). V shed 1 base and J shed 13 bases, with 11 bases lying between them. This CDR3 is 12 amino acids long. In nucleotides, the CDR3 is TGTGCCTGGAGTGAAGTGGGAGGGCCCCTCCACTTT. Amino acid sequence: CAWSEVGGPLHF.

The CDR3 DNA reads TGTGCCAGCAGCCCTCAGACAGGGGGCTTATACGAGCAGTACTTC. Translating gives CASSPQTGGLYEQYF. The chain uses TRBV7-2 and TRBJ2-7; 10 nucleotides line up with TRBD1. The CDR3 extends over 15 amino acids. Per the germline V gene, CDR1 is SGHTA and CDR2 is FQGNSA. V was pared by 5 bases and J by 4 bases, with 8 bases of the junction left unmatched. Variable domain in full (rest from reference TRBV7-2 and TRBJ2-7): GAGVSQSPSNKVTEKGKDVELRCDPISGHTALYWYRQSLGQGLEFLIYFQGNSAPDKSGLPSDRFSAERTGGSVSTLTIQRTQQEDSAVYLCASSPQTGGLYEQYFGPGTRLTVT.

There are a few counts of this clone. The rearrangement uses TRBV30 and TRBJ2-3; 12 positions agree with TRBD2. Trimming at V came to 1 base and at J to 2 bases, leaving 1 base not matched to a gene. From germline, CDR1 is GTSNPN and CDR2 SVGIG (reference sequence). The CDR3 is 15 amino acids. The CDR3 here is CAWSASGGATDTQYF. As DNA, the CDR3 is TGTGCCTGGAGTGCTAGCGGGGGGGCCACAGATACGCAGTATTTT.

The chain couples TRBV30 to TRBJ1-6; D is undetermined. The germline V gene has CDR1 GTSNPN and CDR2 SVGIG (reference sequence). V was shortened by 4 bases and J by 7 bases, with 5 bases between the two germline ends. This CDR3 is 11 amino acids long. The CDR3, as DNA: TGTGCCTGGACGGTGAATTCACCCCTCCACTTT. Translating it yields CAWTVNSPLHF. Using reference TRBV30 and TRBJ1-6 for the parts outside the CDR3, the full variable domain is SQTIHQWPATLVQPVGSPLSLECTVEGTSNPNLYWYRQAAGRGLQLLFYSVGIGQISSEVPQNLSASRPQDRQFILSSKKLLLSDSGFYLCAWTVNSPLHFGNGTRLTVT.

The chain joins TRBV28 to TRBJ1-4; D unresolved. Per germline, CDR1 MDHEN and CDR2 SYDVKM. The CDR3 extends over 15 amino acids. Trimming removed 6 bases at V and 2 bases at J, with 13 bases between. The CDR3 loop reads CASSDSRQTNEKLFF. The CDR3 nucleotides are TGTGCCAGCAGCGACTCGAGGCAGACTAATGAAAAACTGTTTTTT.

V is TRBV19 and J is TRBJ1-5; TRBD1 matches at 7 bases. The V gene's germline CDR1 is LNHDA and CDR2 SQIVND (reference sequence). The CDR3 consists of 16 residues. J gave up 2 bases and V 5 bases, and 9 bases lay outside the gene matches. This chain's CDR3 is CASSESTGRRNQPQHF. In DNA form, the CDR3 reads TGTGCCAGTAGTGAATCGACAGGGAGGCGCAATCAGCCCCAGCATTTT.

The chain links TRBV10-3 to TRBJ2-6, with 7 nucleotides matching TRBD2. Per the germline V gene, CDR1 is ENHRY and CDR2 is SYGVKD. The J segment lost 1 base and the V segment lost 0 bases, leaving 0 bases of the junction unmatched. The CDR3 loop spans 16 amino acids. CDR3: CAISESGGSGANVLTF. The CDR3 nucleotides read TGTGCCATCAGTGAGTCGGGGGGGTCTGGGGCCAACGTCCTGACTTTC.

J is TRBJ2-5 and V is TRBV6-1, with 7 bases that match TRBD1. The end of the DNA aligns better with TRBJ2-7, so the J call may be wrong. CDR1 and CDR2 from the germline V gene are MNHNS and SASEGT. The CDR3 length is 16 residues. This CDR3 reads CASSEARTGSFYEQYF. CDR3 coding DNA: TGTGCCAGCAGTGAAGCTAGGACAGGAAGTTTCTACGAGCAGTACTTC.

This clone was seen a handful of times. CDR3: CASSRGTGGARGANVLTF. In nucleotides, the CDR3 is TGTGCCAGCAGCCGCGGGACAGGGGGCGCGCGTGGGGCCAACGTCCTGACTTTC. This chain uses TRBV5-4 with TRBJ2-6, with TRBD1 matching over 12 bases. The CDR3 sequence is 18 residues long. Germline V gene lookup returns CDR1 SGHNT and CDR2 YYREEE (reference sequence). The junction had 8 bases not matched to a gene; V was cut back by 4 bases and J by 3 bases.

This rearrangement joins TRBV2 to TRBJ2-7; 7 nucleotides line up with TRBD2. V shed 8 bases and J 5 bases; nucleotides not matched to a gene: 12. The germline V gene encodes CDR1 SNHLY and CDR2 FYNNEI. This CDR3 is built from 14 residues. CDR3 sequence (DNA): TGTGCCAGCTGTCTTACGGCGGGAGAGAACGAGCAGTACTTC. Protein product: CASCLTAGENEQYF.

The chain combines TRBV7-2 with TRBJ2-7, with TRBD2 identical over 8 bases. The CDR3 contains 16 residues. The V segment lost 0 bases and the J segment 2 bases; nucleotides outside the gene matches: 6. Germline loops: CDR1 SGHTA, CDR2 FQGNSA. The CDR3 loop reads CASSLAKLAGAYEQYF. CDR3 nucleotide sequence: TGTGCCAGCAGCTTAGCGAAGCTAGCGGGTGCCTACGAGCAGTACTTC.

The gene calls are TRBV2 and TRBJ1-2, with 9 bases that match TRBD1. The CDR3 is 13 amino acids. Germline loops: CDR1 SNHLY, CDR2 FYNNEI. V dropped 4 bases and J dropped 6; count of bases not matched to a gene: 3. The CDR3 sequence: CASSARDRDGYTF. In nucleotides, the CDR3 is TGTGCCAGCAGTGCCCGGGACAGGGATGGCTACACCTTC. Supplemented by reference TRBV2 and TRBJ1-2, the full variable domain reads EPEVTQTPSHQVTQMGQEVILRCVPISNHLYFYWYRQILGQKVEFLVSFYNNEISEKSEIFDDQFSVERPDGSNFTLKIRSTKLEDSAMYFCASSARDRDGYTFGSGTRLTVV.

The chain combines TRBV19 with TRBJ2-3; tentatively, D is TRBD2 (6 bases). Germline assignment: CDR1 LNHDA and CDR2 SQIVND (reference sequence). The CDR3 has 15 residues. Trimming took 7 bases from V and 0 from J, leaving 14 bases between them. CDR3 in amino acids: CASKLGGPSTDTQYF. For the CDR3, the DNA is TGTGCCAGTAAGTTGGGGGGACCGAGCACAGATACGCAGTATTTT.

V usage is TRBV5-1 and J usage is TRBJ2-3, with 7 bases aligning to TRBD1. The germline CDR1 and CDR2 sequences are SGHRS and YFSETQ. This CDR3 region has 15 residues. Trimming at V came to 4 bases and at J to 1 base, leaving 6 bases not matched to a gene. The CDR3 nucleotides are TGCGCCAGCAGCAAGGACAGGCTCGGCACAGATACGCAGTATTTT. Its protein product is CASSKDRLGTDTQYF. Variable domain in full (rest from reference TRBV5-1 and TRBJ2-3): KAGVTQTPRYLIKTRGQQVTLSCSPISGHRSVSWYQQTPGQGLQFLFEYFSETQRNKGNFPGRFSGRQFSNSRSEMNVSTLELGDSALYLCASSKDRLGTDTQYFGPGTRLTVL.

J is TRBJ2-7 and V is TRBV21-1; the listed D gene, TRBD1, was not tested against the DNA. TRBV21-1 is designated a pseudogene. The CDR3 spans 17 residues. CDR3 in amino acids: CASSKRLETDSPYEQYF. CDR3 coding DNA: TGTGCCAGCAGCAAGAGGCTGGAGACAGACAGCCCCTACGAGCAGTACTTC.

The CDR3 spells CASSRTGEETQYF. The DNA for the CDR3 is TGTGCCAGCAGCAGGACAGGCGAAGAGACCCAGTACTTC. The J gene is TRBJ2-5, the V gene TRBV28; 7 bases match TRBD1. In germline, CDR1 is MDHEN, CDR2 SYDVKM. Trimming removed 6 bases from V and 3 bases from J; junction bases left unmatched: 4. The CDR3 runs to 13 residues.

The V call is TRBV27, the J call TRBJ1-2; weak D call: TRBD1 (5 bases). V was pared by 3 bases and J by 8 bases, with 19 bases between. This CDR3 comprises 15 residues. Germline CDR1 is MNHEY and CDR2 is SMNVEV (reference sequence). Here the CDR3 reads CASSLSQGRFEGYTF. CDR3 sequence (DNA): TGTGCCAGCAGTTTGAGTCAGGGTCGGTTCGAGGGCTACACCTTC.

The table lists this clone with a few counts. V gene TRBV13 combines with J gene TRBJ2-2; tentative D call: TRBD2 (5 bases). Trimming removed 2 bases at V and 7 bases at J, with 5 bases between. Germline values: CDR1 PRHDT, CDR2 FYEKMQ (reference sequence). The CDR3 is 12 amino acids. The CDR3 sequence: CASSLRGGELFF. The DNA of the CDR3 is TGTGCCAGCAGCTTACGGGGCGGGGAGCTGTTTTTT.

Here the CDR3 reads CAWSVQGNEQFF. CDR3 sequence (DNA): TGTGCCTGGAGTGTTCAGGGCAATGAGCAGTTCTTC. This chain joins TRBV30 and TRBJ2-1; D is perhaps TRBD1 (5 bases). Trimming pared 0 bases from V and 6 bases from J, leaving 6 bases between. CDR1 is GTSNPN, CDR2 SVGIG, per germline (reference sequence). This CDR3 has 12 residues.

The chain couples TRBV7-6 to TRBJ2-4; 7 nucleotides align to TRBD1. The CDR3 covers 13 residues. J lost 8 bases, V lost 1 base, and 2 bases had no gene match. Looked up from germline, CDR1 is SGHVS and CDR2 is FNYEAQ. The CDR3 DNA is TGTGCCAGCAGCTTAGACAGGGGCGACATTCAGTACTTC. Translated: CASSLDRGDIQYF.